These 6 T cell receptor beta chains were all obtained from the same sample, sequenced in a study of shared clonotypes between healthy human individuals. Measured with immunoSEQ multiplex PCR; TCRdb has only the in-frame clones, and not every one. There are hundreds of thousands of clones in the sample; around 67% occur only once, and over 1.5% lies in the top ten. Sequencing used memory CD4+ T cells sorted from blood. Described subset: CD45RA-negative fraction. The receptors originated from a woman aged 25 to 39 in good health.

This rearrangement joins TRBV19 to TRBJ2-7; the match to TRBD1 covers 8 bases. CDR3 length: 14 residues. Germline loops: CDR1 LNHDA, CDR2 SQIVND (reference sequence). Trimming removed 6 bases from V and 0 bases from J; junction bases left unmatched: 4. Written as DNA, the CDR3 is TGTGCCAGTAGGGCCGGGACAGGCTCCTACGAGCAGTACTTC. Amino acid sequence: CASRAGTGSYEQYF.

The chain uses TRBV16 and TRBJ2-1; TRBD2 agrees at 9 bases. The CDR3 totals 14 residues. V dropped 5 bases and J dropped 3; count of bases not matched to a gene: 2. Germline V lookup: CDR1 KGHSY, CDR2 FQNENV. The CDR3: CASSASGVYNEQFF. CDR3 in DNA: TGTGCCAGCAGCGCTAGCGGGGTCTACAATGAGCAGTTCTTC.

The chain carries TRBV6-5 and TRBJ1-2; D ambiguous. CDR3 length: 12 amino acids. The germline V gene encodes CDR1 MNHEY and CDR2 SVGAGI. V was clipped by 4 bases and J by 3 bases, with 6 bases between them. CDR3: CASSFSDYGYTF. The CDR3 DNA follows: TGTGCCAGCAGTTTCTCCGACTATGGCTACACCTTC.

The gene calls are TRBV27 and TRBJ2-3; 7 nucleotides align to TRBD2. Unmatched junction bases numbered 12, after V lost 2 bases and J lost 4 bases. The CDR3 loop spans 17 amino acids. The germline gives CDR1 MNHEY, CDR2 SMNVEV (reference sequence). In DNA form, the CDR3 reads TGTGCCAGCAGTTTACCCCAGGGCTCGGGGGGACCAGATACGCAGTATTTT. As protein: CASSLPQGSGGPDTQYF.

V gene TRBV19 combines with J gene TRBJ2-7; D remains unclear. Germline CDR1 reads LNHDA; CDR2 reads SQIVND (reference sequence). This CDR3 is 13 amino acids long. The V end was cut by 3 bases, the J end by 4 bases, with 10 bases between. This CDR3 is CASSMLQPYEQYF. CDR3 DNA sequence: TGTGCCAGTAGTATGTTACAGCCATACGAGCAGTACTTC. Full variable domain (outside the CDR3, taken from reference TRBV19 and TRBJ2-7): DGGITQSPKYLFRKEGQNVTLSCEQNLNHDAMYWYRQDPGQGLRLIYYSQIVNDFQKGDIAEGYSVSREKKESFPLTVTSAQKNPTAFYLCASSMLQPYEQYFGPGTRLTVT.

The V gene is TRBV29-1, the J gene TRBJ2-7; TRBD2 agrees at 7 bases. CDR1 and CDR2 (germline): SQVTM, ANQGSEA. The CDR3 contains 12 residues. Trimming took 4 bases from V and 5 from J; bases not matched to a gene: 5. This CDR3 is CSVGEGLNEQYF. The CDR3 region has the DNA TGCAGCGTTGGGGAGGGATTGAACGAGCAGTACTTC.